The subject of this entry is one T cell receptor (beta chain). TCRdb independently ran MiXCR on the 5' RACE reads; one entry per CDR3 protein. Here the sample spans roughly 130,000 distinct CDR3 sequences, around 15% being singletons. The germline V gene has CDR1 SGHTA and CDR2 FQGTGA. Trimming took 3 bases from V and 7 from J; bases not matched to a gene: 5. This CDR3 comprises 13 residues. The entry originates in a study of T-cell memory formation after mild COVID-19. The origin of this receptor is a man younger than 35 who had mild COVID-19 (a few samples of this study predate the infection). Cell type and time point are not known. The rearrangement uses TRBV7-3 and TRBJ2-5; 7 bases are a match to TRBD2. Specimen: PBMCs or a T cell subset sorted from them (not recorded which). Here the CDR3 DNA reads TGTGCCAGCAGCTTTGACCCGGGAGGGACCCAGTACTTC. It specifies CASSFDPGGTQYF.